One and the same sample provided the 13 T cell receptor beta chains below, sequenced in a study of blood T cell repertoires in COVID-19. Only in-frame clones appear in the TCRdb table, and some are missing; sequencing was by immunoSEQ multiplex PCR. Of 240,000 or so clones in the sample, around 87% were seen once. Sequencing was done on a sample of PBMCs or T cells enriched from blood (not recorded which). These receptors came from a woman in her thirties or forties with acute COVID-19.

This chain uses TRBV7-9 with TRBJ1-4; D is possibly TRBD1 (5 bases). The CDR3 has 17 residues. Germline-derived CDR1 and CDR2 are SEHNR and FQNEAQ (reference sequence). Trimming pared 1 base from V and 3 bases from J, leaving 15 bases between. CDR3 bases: TGTGCCAGCAGCTTAGGTAGGGGTGACACCTCTAATGAAAAACTGTTTTTT. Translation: CASSLGRGDTSNEKLFF.

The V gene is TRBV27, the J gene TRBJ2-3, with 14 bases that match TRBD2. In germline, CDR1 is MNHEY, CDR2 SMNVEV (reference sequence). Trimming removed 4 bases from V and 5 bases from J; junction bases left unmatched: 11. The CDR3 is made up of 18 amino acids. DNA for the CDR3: TGTGCCAGCAGTTGGACCCTGGGACTAGCGGGAGTTGGAGATACGCAGTATTTT. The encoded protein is CASSWTLGLAGVGDTQYF.

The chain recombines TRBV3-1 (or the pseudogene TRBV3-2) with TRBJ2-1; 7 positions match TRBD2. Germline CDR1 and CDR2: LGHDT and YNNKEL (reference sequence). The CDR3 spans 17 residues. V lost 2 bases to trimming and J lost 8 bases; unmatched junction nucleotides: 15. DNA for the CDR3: TGTGCCAGCAGCCAACACATCCGGGACTACGGAAAAGATGAGCAGTTCTTC. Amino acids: CASSQHIRDYGKDEQFF.

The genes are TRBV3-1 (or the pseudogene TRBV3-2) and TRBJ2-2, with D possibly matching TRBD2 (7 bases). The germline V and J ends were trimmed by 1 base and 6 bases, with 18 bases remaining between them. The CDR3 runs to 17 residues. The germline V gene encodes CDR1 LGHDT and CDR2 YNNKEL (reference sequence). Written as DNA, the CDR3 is TGTGCCAGCAGCCAAGGGCGTGTAGGGGGGAGGGCCGGGGAGCTGTTTTTT. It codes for CASSQGRVGGRAGELFF.

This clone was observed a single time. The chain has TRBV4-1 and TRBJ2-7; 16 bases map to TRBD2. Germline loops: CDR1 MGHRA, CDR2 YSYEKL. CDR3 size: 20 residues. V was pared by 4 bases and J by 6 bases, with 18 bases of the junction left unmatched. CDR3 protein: CASSLYPTGLAGGHNPEQYF. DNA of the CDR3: TGCGCCAGCAGCCTATACCCCACGGGACTAGCGGGAGGGCATAATCCCGAGCAGTACTTC.

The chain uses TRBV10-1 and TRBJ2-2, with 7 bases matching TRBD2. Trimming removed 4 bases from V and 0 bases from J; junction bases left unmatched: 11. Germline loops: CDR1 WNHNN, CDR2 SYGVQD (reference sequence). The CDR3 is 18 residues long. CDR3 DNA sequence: TGCGCCAGCAGTGGGAACAAACTAGCGCCTCCGAACACCGGGGAGCTGTTTTTT. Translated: CASSGNKLAPPNTGELFF.

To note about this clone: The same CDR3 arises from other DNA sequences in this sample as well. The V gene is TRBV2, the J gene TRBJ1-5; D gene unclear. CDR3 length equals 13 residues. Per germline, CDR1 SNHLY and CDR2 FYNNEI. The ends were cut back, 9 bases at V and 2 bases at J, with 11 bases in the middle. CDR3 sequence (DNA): TGTGCCAGTCGGGTCGGTGGCAATCAGCCCCAGCATTTT. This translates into CASRVGGNQPQHF.

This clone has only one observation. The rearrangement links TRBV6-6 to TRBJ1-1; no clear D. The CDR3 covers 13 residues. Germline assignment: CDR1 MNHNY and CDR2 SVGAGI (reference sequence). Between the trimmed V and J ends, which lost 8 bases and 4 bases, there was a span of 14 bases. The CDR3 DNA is TGTGCCAGCGGGAGACAATCAGGCACTGAAGCTTTCTTT. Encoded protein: CASGRQSGTEAFF.

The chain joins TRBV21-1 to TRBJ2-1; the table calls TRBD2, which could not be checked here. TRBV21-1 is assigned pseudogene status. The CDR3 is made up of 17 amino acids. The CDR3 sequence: CASSLPGTSGPHDEQFF. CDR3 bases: TGTGCCAGCAGCTTACCCGGGACTAGCGGGCCACACGACGAGCAGTTCTTC.

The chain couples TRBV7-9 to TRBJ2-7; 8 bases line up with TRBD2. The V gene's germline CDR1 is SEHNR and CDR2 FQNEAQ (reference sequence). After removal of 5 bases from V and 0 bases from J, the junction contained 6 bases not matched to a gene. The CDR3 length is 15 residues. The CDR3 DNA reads TGTGCCAGCAGCGGTAGCGGGAAGAGCTCCTACGAGCAGTACTTC. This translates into CASSGSGKSSYEQYF.

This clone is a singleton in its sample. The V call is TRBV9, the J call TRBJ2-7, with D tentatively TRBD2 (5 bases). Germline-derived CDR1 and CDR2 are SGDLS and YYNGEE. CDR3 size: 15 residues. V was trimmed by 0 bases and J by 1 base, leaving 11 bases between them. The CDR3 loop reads CASSVGAGLSYEQYF. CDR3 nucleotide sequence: TGTGCCAGCAGCGTAGGGGCGGGTCTTTCCTACGAGCAGTACTTC. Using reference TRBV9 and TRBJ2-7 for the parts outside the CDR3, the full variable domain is DSGVTQTPKHLITATGQRVTLRCSPRSGDLSVYWYQQSLDQGLQFLIQYYNGEERAKGNILERFSAQQFPDLHSELNLSSLELGDSALYFCASSVGAGLSYEQYFGPGTRLTVT.

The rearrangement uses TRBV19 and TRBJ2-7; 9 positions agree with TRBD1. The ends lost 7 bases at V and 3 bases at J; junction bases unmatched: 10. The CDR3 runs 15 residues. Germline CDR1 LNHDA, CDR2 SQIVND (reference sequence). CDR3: CASKGPGQGFYEQYF. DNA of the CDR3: TGTGCCAGTAAAGGACCGGGACAGGGATTCTACGAGCAGTACTTC.

The CDR3 sequence is CASSVEVSGSVDTGELFF. DNA of the CDR3: TGTGCCAGCAGCGTAGAGGTTAGCGGGAGTGTGGACACCGGGGAGCTGTTTTTT. The chain joins TRBV9 to TRBJ2-2; 9 positions match TRBD2. With V trimmed by 0 bases and J by 3 bases, 9 bases remained unmatched. The V gene's germline CDR1 is SGDLS and CDR2 YYNGEE. There are 18 residues in the CDR3. Drawing the rest from reference TRBV9 and TRBJ2-2, the complete variable domain is DSGVTQTPKHLITATGQRVTLRCSPRSGDLSVYWYQQSLDQGLQFLIQYYNGEERAKGNILERFSAQQFPDLHSELNLSSLELGDSALYFCASSVEVSGSVDTGELFFGEGSRLTVL.